The subject of this entry is one TCR beta chain. V lost 0 bases and J lost 2, with 14 bases in between. Per germline, CDR1 LGHNA and CDR2 YNFKEQ. CDR3 length: 16 residues. Per the original methods: Amplification of reference gene primers provided the estimated nucleated cell counts. Some clones are missing from TCRdb's copy, which holds only in-frame ones; the method was immunoSEQ multiplex PCR. From that table come the V and J calls and clone size; the DNA was used to work out D and trimming. Among nearly 200,000 clones listed, over 80% were seen once. This entry comes from a study of blood T cell repertoires in COVID-19. Across the whole study: Italy, Spain and the United States were the sources of the convalescent and acute COVID-19 samples. Sources were T cells, B-cell-depleted T cells, or PBMCs; the material itself was cDNA or gDNA.

The V and J genes are TRBV4-2 and TRBJ2-7, with D maybe TRBD1 (5 bases). This TCR was recovered from a man aged 55 to 70 with COVID-19, enrolled during active disease. Sequencing used peripheral blood. DNA of the CDR3: TGTGCCAGCAGCCAAGATGTCACAGGTCCTGCCTACGAGCAGTACTTC. Protein sequence: CASSQDVTGPAYEQYF.